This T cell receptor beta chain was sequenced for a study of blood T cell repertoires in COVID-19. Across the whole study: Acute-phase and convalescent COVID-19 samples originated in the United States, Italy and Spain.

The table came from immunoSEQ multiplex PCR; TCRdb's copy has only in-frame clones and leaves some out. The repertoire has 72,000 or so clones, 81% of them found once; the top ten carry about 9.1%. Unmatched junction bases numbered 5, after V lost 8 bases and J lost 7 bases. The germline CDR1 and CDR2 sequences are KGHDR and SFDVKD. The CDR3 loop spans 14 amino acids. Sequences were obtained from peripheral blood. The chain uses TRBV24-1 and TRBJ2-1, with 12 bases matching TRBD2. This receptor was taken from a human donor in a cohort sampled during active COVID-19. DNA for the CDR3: TGTGCCACCATGACTAGCGGGAGAAAGAATGAGCAGTTCTTC. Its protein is CATMTSGRKNEQFF.